One and the same sample provided the 10 T cell receptor beta chains below, sequenced in a study of cytomegalovirus exposure and HLA in healthy donors. 13 Jbeta primers and 60 Vbeta primers were used for the PCR. The data were produced by immunoSEQ multiplex PCR, yet TCRdb's version contains in-frame clones alone and is incomplete. The data contain under 60,000 clones, about 80% of them singletons. The specimen was PBMCs. The receptors come from a man in his fifties or sixties in good health and CMV-seronegative.

The chain uses TRBV6-1 and TRBJ1-1; D gene ambiguous. V lost 2 bases to trimming and J lost 1 base, with 8 bases between them. Per the germline V gene, CDR1 is MNHNS and CDR2 is SASEGT. The CDR3 totals 14 residues. DNA of the CDR3: TGTGCCAGCAGTGAAACGAACTGGAACACTGAAGCTTTCTTT. Translating gives CASSETNWNTEAFF.

The gene calls are TRBV7-9 and TRBJ2-1; D possibly corresponds to TRBD1 (5 bases). V gave up 1 base and J gave up 10 bases, with 11 bases separating them. CDR1 SEHNR and CDR2 FQNEAQ come from the germline V gene (reference sequence). The CDR3 extends over 13 amino acids. Here the CDR3 reads CASSLGGLEEQFF. The DNA for the CDR3 is TGTGCCAGCAGCTTAGGGGGCCTAGAAGAGCAGTTCTTC.

J is TRBJ2-7 and V is TRBV11-2; 10 nucleotides match TRBD1. Germline CDR1 is SGHAT and CDR2 is FQNNGV. The length of the CDR3 is 15 residues. V shed 5 bases, J shed 4 bases, and the junction held 8 bases outside the gene matches. CDR3 amino acids: CASSKDRGSPYEQYF. In DNA form, the CDR3 reads TGTGCCAGCAGCAAGGACAGGGGGTCCCCATACGAGCAGTACTTC.

The chain couples TRBV9 to TRBJ2-5; 8 nucleotides line up with TRBD1. The CDR3 length is 14 residues. CDR1 is SGDLS and CDR2 is YYNGEE in the germline V gene. V was clipped by 3 bases and J by 6 bases; unmatched bases: 7. CDR3 in amino acids: CASSDGQGGKTQYF. The CDR3 DNA sequence: TGTGCCAGCAGCGACGGACAGGGCGGGAAGACCCAGTACTTC.

The genes are TRBV5-1 and TRBJ2-3, with 7 bases matching TRBD2. This CDR3 spans 14 amino acids. The germline V gene encodes CDR1 SGHRS and CDR2 YFSETQ. V dropped 5 bases and J dropped 5; count of bases not matched to a gene: 8. Here the CDR3 reads CASSRGGERDTQYF. CDR3 DNA sequence: TGCGCCAGCAGTCGTGGGGGGGAGCGAGATACGCAGTATTTT.

The rearrangement joins TRBV5-5 to TRBJ2-7; 8 bases agree with TRBD1. V shed 4 bases, J shed 1 base, and the junction held 7 bases outside the gene matches. CDR1 is SGHKS and CDR2 is YYEKEE in the germline V gene (reference sequence). The CDR3 length is 15 residues. The CDR3 sequence is CASSRGQAQSYEQYF. The CDR3 region has the DNA TGTGCCAGCAGCAGGGGACAGGCCCAGTCCTACGAGCAGTACTTC.

The V gene is TRBV5-1, the J gene TRBJ1-6, with D perhaps TRBD1 (6 bases). Germline-derived CDR1 and CDR2 are SGHRS and YFSETQ. The CDR3 totals 16 residues. V lost 3 bases and J lost 5, with 15 bases in between. The CDR3 loop reads CASSSKQGANNSPLHF. The DNA of the CDR3 is TGCGCCAGCAGCTCGAAACAGGGAGCAAATAATTCACCCCTCCACTTT.

The chain combines TRBV19 with TRBJ1-2; 12 positions agree with TRBD1. The junction had 2 bases not matched to a gene; V was cut back by 8 bases and J by 7 bases. Germline V gene sequence: CDR1 LNHDA, CDR2 SQIVND (reference sequence). CDR3 length: 12 residues. The CDR3 loop reads CASGDRGRGYTF. Written as DNA, the CDR3 is TGTGCCAGTGGGGACAGGGGGCGTGGCTACACCTTC.

The chain combines TRBV11-1 with TRBJ2-7; the D is unclear. This CDR3 has 13 residues. CDR1 is SGHAT, CDR2 FQDESV, per germline (reference sequence). Trimming took 8 bases from V and 3 from J, leaving 14 bases between them. The CDR3 coding sequence is TGTGCCAGCGGCCTATCCAGGAACTACGAGCAGTACTTC. Protein product: CASGLSRNYEQYF.

The CDR3 coding sequence is TGTGCCAGCAGTCCTACAGGGGGCGCGGAGACCCAGTACTTC. Encoded protein: CASSPTGGAETQYF. The V gene is TRBV28, the J gene TRBJ2-5; 9 bases fit TRBD1. The CDR3 extends over 14 amino acids. V was pared by 5 bases and J by 5 bases, with 6 bases of the junction left unmatched. Germline-derived CDR1 and CDR2 are MDHEN and SYDVKM.